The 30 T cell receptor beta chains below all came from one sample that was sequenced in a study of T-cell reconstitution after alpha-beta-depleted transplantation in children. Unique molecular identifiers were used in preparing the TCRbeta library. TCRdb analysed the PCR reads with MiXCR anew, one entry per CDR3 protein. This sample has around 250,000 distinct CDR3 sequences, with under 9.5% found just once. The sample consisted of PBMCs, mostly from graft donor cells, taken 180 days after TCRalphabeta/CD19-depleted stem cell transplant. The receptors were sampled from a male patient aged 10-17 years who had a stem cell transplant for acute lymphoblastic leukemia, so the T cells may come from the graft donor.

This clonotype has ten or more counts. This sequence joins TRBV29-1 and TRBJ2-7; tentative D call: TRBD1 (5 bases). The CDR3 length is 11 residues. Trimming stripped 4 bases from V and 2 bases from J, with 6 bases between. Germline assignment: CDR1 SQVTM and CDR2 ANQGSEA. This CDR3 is CSVGQPYEQYF. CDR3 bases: TGCAGCGTTGGACAGCCCTACGAGCAGTACTTC.

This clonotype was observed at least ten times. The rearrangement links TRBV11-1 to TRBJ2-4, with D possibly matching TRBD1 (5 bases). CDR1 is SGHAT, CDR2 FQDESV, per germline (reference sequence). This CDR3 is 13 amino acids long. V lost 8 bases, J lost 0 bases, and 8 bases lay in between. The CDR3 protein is CASRDRAKNIQYF. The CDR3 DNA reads TGTGCCAGCCGAGACAGAGCCAAAAACATTCAGTACTTC.

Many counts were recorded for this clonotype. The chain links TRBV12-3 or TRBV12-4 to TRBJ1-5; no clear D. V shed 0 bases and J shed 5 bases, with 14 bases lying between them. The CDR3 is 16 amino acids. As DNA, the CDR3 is TGTGCCAGCAGTTTAGCGCAGGCAGGTCACCATCAGCCCCAGCATTTT. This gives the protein CASSLAQAGHHQPQHF.

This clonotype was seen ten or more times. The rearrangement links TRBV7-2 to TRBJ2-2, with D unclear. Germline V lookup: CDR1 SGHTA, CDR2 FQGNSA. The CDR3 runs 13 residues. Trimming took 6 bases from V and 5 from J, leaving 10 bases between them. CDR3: CASSSMGTGELFF. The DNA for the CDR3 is TGTGCCAGCAGTTCCATGGGGACCGGGGAGCTGTTTTTT. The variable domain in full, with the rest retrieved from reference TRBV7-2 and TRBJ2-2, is GAGVSQSPSNKVTEKGKDVELRCDPISGHTALYWYRQSLGQGLEFLIYFQGNSAPDKSGLPSDRFSAERTGGSVSTLTIQRTQQEDSAVYLCASSSMGTGELFFGEGSRLTVL.

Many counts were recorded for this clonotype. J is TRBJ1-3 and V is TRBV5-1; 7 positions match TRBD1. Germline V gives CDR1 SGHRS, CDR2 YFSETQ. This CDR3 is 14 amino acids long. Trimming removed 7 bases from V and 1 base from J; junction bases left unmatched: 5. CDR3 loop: CASQRTGSGNTIYF. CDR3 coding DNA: TGCGCCAGCCAAAGGACAGGATCTGGAAACACCATATATTTT.

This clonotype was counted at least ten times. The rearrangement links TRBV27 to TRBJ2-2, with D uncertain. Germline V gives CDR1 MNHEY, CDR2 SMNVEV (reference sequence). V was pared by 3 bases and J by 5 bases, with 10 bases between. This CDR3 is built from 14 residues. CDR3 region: CASSFLDITGELFF. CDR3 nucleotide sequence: TGTGCCAGCAGTTTCTTAGATATAACCGGGGAGCTGTTTTTT.

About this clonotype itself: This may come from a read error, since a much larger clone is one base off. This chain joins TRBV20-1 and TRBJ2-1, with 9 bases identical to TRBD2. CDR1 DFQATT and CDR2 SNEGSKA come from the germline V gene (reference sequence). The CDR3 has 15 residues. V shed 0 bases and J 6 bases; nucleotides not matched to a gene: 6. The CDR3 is CSARDPGLAINEQFF. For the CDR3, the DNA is TGCAGTGCTAGAGATCCGGGACTAGCCATCAATGAGCAGTTCTTC.

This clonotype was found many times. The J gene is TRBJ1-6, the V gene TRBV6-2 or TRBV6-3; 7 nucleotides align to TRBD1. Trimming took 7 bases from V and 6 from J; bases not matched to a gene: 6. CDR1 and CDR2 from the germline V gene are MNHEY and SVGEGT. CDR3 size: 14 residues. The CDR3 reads CASKGQVVNSPLHF. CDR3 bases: TGTGCCAGCAAAGGACAGGTTGTTAATTCACCCCTCCACTTT.

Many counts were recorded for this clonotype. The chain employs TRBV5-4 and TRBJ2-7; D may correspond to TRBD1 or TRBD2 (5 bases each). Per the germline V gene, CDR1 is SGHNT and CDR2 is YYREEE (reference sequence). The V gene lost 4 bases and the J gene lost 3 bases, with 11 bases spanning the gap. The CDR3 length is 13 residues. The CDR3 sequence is CASSPRDGYEQYF. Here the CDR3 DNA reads TGTGCCAGCAGCCCAAGGGACGGCTACGAGCAGTACTTC.

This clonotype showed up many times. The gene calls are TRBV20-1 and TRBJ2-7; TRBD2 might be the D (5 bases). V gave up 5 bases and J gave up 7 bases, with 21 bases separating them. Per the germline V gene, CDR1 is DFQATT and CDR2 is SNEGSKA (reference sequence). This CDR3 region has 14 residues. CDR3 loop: CSAPFGGLAREQYF. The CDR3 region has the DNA TGCAGTGCTCCCTTCGGAGGACTCGCGAGGGAGCAGTACTTC.

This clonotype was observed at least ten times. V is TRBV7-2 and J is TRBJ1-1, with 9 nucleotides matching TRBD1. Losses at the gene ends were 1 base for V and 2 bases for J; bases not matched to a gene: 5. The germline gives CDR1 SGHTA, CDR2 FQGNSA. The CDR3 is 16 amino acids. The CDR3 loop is CASSLEGTGPNTEAFF. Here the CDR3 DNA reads TGTGCCAGCAGCTTAGAAGGGACAGGGCCAAACACTGAAGCTTTCTTT.

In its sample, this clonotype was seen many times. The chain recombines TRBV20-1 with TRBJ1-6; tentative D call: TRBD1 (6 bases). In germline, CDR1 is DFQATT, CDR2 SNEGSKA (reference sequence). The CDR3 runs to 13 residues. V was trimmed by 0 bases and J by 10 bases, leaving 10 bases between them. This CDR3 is CSARDTGKSPLHF. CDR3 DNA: TGCAGTGCTAGAGATACAGGGAAGTCACCCCTCCACTTT.

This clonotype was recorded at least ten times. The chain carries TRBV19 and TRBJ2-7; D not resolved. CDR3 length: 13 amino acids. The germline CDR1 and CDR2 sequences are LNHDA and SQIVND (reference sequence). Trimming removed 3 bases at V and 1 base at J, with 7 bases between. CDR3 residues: CASSIDPSYEQYF. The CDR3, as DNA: TGTGCCAGTAGTATTGACCCGTCCTACGAGCAGTACTTC. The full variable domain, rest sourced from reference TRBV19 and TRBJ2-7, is DGGITQSPKYLFRKEGQNVTLSCEQNLNHDAMYWYRQDPGQGLRLIYYSQIVNDFQKGDIAEGYSVSREKKESFPLTVTSAQKNPTAFYLCASSIDPSYEQYFGPGTRLTVT.

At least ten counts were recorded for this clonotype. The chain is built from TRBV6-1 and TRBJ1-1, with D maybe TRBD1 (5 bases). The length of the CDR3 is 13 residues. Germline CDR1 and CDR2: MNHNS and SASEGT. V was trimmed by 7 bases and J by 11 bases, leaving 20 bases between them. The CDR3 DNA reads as TGTGCCAGCACCAATGGGGGGATGAAGGGCGCTTTCTTT. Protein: CASTNGGMKGAFF.

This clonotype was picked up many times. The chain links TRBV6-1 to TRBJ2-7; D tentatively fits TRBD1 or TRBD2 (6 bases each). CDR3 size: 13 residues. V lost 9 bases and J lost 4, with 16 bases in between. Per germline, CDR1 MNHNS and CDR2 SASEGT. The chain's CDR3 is CASRGPGPYEQYF. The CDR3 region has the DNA TGTGCCAGTCGGGGGCCAGGGCCGTACGAGCAGTACTTC.

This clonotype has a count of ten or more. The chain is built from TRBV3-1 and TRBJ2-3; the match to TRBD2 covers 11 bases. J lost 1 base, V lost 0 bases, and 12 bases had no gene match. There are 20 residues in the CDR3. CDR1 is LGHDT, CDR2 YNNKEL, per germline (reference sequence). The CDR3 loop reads CASSQESRSLAGAGTDTQYF. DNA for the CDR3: TGTGCCAGCAGCCAAGAAAGCCGATCACTAGCGGGGGCCGGCACAGATACGCAGTATTTT.

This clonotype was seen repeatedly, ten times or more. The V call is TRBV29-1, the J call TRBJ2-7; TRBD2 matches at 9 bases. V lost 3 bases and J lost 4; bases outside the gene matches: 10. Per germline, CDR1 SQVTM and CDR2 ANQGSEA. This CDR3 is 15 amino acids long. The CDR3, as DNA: TGCAGCGTTGAGTACGCGGGGGGGCGTTCATACGAGCAGTACTTC. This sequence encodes CSVEYAGGRSYEQYF.

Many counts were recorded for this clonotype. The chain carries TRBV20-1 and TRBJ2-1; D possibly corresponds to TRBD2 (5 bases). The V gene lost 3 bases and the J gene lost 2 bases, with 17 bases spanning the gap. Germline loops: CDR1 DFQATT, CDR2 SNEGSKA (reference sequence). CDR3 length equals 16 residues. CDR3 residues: CSARGVEDFTYNEQFF. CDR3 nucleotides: TGCAGTGCTAGGGGTGTTGAGGACTTTACCTACAATGAGCAGTTCTTC.

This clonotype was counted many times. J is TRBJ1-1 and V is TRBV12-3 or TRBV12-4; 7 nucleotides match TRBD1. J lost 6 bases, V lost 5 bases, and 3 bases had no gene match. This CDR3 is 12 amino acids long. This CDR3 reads CASSPTGSEAFF. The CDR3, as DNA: TGTGCCAGCAGTCCGACAGGGTCTGAAGCTTTCTTT.

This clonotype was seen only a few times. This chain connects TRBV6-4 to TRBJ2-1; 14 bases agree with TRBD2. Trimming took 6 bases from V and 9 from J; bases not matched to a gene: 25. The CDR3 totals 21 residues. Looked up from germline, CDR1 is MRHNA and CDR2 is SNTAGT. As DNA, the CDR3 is TGTGCCAGCAGACGAAGTTGGGCCGACACCGGGACTAGCGGGAGAAGAACTGAGCAGTTCTTC. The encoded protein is CASRRSWADTGTSGRRTEQFF.

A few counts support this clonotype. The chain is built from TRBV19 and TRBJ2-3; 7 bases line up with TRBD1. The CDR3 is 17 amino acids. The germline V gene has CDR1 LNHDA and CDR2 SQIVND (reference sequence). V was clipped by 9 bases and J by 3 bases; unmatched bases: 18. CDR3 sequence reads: CASTGDGTDIRTDTQYF. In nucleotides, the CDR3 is TGTGCCAGCACAGGGGACGGGACAGATATTCGAACAGATACGCAGTATTTT.

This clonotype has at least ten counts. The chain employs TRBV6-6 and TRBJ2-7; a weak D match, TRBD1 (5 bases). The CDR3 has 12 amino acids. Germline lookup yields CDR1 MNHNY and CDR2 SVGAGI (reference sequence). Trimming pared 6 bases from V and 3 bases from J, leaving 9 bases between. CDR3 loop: CASRDQGYEQYF. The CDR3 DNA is TGTGCCAGCAGGGATCAGGGCTACGAGCAGTACTTC.

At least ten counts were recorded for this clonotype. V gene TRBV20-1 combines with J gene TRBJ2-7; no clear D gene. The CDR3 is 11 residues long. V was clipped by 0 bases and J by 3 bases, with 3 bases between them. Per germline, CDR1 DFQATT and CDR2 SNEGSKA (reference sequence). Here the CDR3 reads CSAREIYEQYF. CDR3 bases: TGCAGTGCTAGAGAGATCTACGAGCAGTACTTC.

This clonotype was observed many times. The CDR3 sequence: CASSPLGGITGANVLTF. The CDR3 DNA reads TGTGCCAGCAGCCCCCTAGGGGGGATTACTGGGGCCAACGTCCTGACTTTC. The V call is TRBV7-9, the J call TRBJ2-6; either TRBD1 or TRBD2 may supply D (6 bases each). Trimming shortened V by 5 bases and J by 2 bases, and 16 bases separated the two germline ends. Germline V gene lookup returns CDR1 SEHNR and CDR2 FQNEAQ (reference sequence). The CDR3 runs to 17 residues.

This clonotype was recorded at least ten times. The CDR3 DNA follows: TGTGCCAGCAGTCCCCTGGCAGGCCAGAGGGATGGCTACACCTTC. Translation gives CASSPLAGQRDGYTF. The rearrangement uses TRBV12-3 or TRBV12-4 and TRBJ1-2; D gene ambiguous. Trimming removed 5 bases from V and 6 bases from J, with 19 bases in between. This CDR3 region has 15 residues.

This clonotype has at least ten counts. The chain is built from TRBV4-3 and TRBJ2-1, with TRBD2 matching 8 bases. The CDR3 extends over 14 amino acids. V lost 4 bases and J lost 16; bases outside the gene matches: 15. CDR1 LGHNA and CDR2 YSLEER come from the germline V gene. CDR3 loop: CASSPGSGGWFLFF. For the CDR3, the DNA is TGCGCCAGCAGCCCCGGCAGCGGGGGTTGGTTTCTCTTCTTC.

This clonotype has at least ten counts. The CDR3: CASSFLAGNAYNEQFF. In DNA form, the CDR3 reads TGCGCCAGCAGCTTCTTAGCGGGGAACGCTTACAATGAGCAGTTCTTC. V gene TRBV5-1 combines with J gene TRBJ2-1, with 8 bases identical to TRBD2. This CDR3 region has 16 residues. Unmatched junction bases numbered 8, after V lost 2 bases and J lost 4 bases. CDR1 is SGHRS, CDR2 YFSETQ, per germline.

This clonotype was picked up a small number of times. The CDR3, as DNA: TGTGCCAGCGGCCAAAGGGACAAAGACGTCTATGGCTACACCTTC. Its translation: CASGQRDKDVYGYTF. The V call is TRBV6-1, the J call TRBJ1-2; possible D gene TRBD1, 6 bases. The CDR3 spans 15 residues. Trimming pared 8 bases from V and 4 bases from J, leaving 20 bases between. CDR1 MNHNS and CDR2 SASEGT come from the germline V gene.

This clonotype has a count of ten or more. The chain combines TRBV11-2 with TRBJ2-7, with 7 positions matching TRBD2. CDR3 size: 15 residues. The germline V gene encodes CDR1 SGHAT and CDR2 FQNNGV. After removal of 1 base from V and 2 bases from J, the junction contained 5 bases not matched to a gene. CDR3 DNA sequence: TGTGCCAGCAGCTTAGTGGCTAGCGGAACCTACGAGCAGTACTTC. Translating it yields CASSLVASGTYEQYF.

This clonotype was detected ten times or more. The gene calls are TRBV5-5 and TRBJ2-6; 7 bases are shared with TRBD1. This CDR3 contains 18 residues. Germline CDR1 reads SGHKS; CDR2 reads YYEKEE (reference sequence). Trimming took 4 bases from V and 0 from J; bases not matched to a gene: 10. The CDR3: CASSLGQIWGSGANVLTF. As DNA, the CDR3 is TGTGCCAGCAGCCTGGGACAGATCTGGGGCTCTGGGGCCAACGTCCTGACTTTC.